This T cell receptor beta chain was identified during a study of vaccination and CD4 T cells after COVID-19 (dated 2022 in TCRdb). As for the study more broadly: Convalescent patients had a positive SARS-CoV-2 result on nasal swab PCR, and of these patients, nine had mild disease and one had severe disease. In the convalescent cohort there were six males and four females, among whom were two Hispanic individuals, seven Caucasians, two Asians and one multiracial person. Overlapping spike peptide pools from SARS-CoV-2 and from the common cold coronaviruses HCoV-NL63, HCoV-OC43 and HCoV-229E were used as culture stimuli. Each participant got two doses of either the Pfizer-BioNTech BNT162b2 vaccine (n=8) or the Moderna mRNA-1273 vaccine (n=2). As controls, cultures received a CEFX viral epitope pool (the positive control), an HIV-1 Nef peptide pool (the negative control), or no peptide at all. Post-vaccine blood samples were obtained a median of roughly 75 days after the second vaccine dose, with a range of roughly 13 to 250 days. Post-COVID blood samples were collected from convalescent patients a median of roughly 100 days after diagnosis, with a range of about 35 to 170 days. In over 8 COVID-19 convalescent patients and a few infection-naive healthy vaccine recipients, researchers compared the spike-specific CD4+ TCR repertoire from before mRNA vaccination with the repertoire from after.

Between the V and J ends, shortened by 3 bases and 0 bases respectively, the junction contains 5 bases. The CDR3 sequence holds 13 residues, the cysteine and phenylalanine included. Kept here is only the CDR3 DNA, which spans 39 bases and is read in frame from base 1. The sample's treatment or condition label is to be understood as: approximately 9-day PBMC culture with coronavirus spike peptide pools or control peptides (ViraFEST assay). The ViraFEST assay, used in the study, expanded antigen-specific T cells with peptide pools and then identified the expanded clonotypes through TCR sequencing. Positive SARS-CoV-2 PCR tests in the convalescent patients dated from March to December 2020, before Alpha, Beta and Delta variants emerged in the United States. Each well held some 2 million PBMCs cultured with 9 to 10 ug/ml peptide pools in IMDM containing roughly 5% human AB serum and about 10 IU/ml IL-2. Half of the culture medium was replaced with fresh IL-2-containing medium on days 3 and 7. Once the cells had been in culture for around nine days, the EasySep CD4+ T cell isolation kit was used to isolate CD4+ T cells by negative selection. Ficoll-Paque Plus gradient centrifugation was used to isolate PBMCs from whole blood, and the isolated PBMCs were then either used fresh or cryopreserved at -140C. Culture conditions were generally each tested in triplicate wells.

The library relied on PCR. At the Johns Hopkins FTIC core, DNA from the cultured CD4+ T cells underwent TCR sequencing with the Oncomine TCR Beta short-read assay. Genomic DNA was extracted from the cultured CD4+ T cells with the QIAamp micro DNA kit. Oncomine TCR Beta libraries from cultured CD4+ T cells were pooled using unique dual indexes and sequenced on an Illumina iSeq 100. Per the original workflow: Non-productive sequences were removed, and CDR3s not starting with C, not ending with F or W, or shorter than 7 amino acids were discarded. Antigen-specific clonotypes were identified with the MANAFEST web application by comparing peptide-stimulated wells with reference and other culture wells. Positive clones required FDR below 0.05, an odds ratio above 5, and productive frequency above 0.1% in at least two of three replicate wells. A clonotype was classed as cross-reactive if the clonotype showed significant expansion both in SARS-CoV-2 spike wells and in at least one common cold coronavirus spike condition. Similarity between CDR3 sequences was evaluated in R version 3.6.1 using Levenshtein distances (stringdist) and unrooted phylogenetic trees (ape). TCRdb reworked the public reads: Q25 trimming with fastp, MiXCR clone assembly, productive beta chains retained. One record per CDR3 amino acid sequence lists the most common genes and DNA. The V and J calls shown here were made by TCRdb, not taken from the authors' results. The sample table holds roughly 20,000 distinct CDR3 sequences, of which 53% were seen once. In total, the top ten clones hold roughly a sixth of the sample.

General findings and caveats noted by the study authors: Although the median number of SARS-CoV-2-reactive clonotypes went up from more than 20 after infection to roughly 40 after vaccination, the increase was not significant. Nearly all vaccine-specific clones in convalescent patients (304 of 307) were mono-reactive for SARS-CoV-2 spike rather than cross-reactive with common cold coronaviruses. The number of convalescent patients in the study was relatively small, and the study did not examine early timepoints following natural infection. Among the post-vaccine SARS-CoV-2-reactive clones in convalescent patients, a median 86.3% showed up only after vaccination, which suggests vaccine-specific priming.

In the case of this clonotype: The antigen it recognizes is unknown. Within one base of it there is no much larger clone, and no base qualities were kept.

The sample was CD4+ T cells from blood, cultured in vitro, taken before SARS-CoV-2 vaccination. The chain is encoded by TRBV12-3 or TRBV12-4 joined to TRBJ1-2; no D gene call is confident. The receptor's source is a human donor who had recovered from COVID-19. The CDR3 protein sequence reads: CASSFDSNYGYTF. The nucleotide sequence is TGTGCCAGCAGTTTTGACTCTAACTATGGCTACACCTTC.